The 4 T cell receptor beta chains reported below all come from one sample, sequenced in a study of CD8 T cells in ankylosing spondylitis. TCRdb reprocessed the 5' RACE reads via MiXCR and lists one record per CDR3 protein. In the table there are about 92,000 distinct CDR3 sequences, around 9.4% of which are singletons. Sample: blood, either unsorted or a sorted T cell fraction (not recorded which). These receptors were taken from a male donor with ankylosing spondylitis or in good health (not recorded which).

This clonotype was detected many times. The chain carries TRBV7-4 and TRBJ2-7; D is unresolved. The V end lost 7 bases, the J end lost 5 bases, and 21 bases lay between the germline ends. The CDR3 totals 15 residues. CDR1 is SGHVT, CDR2 SQSDAQ, per germline. The DNA of the CDR3 is TGTGCCAGCAAAGATCAGGCCTCCTACTTCCACGAGCAGTACTTC. Its translation is CASKDQASYFHEQYF. Full variable domain (outside the CDR3, taken from reference TRBV7-4 and TRBJ2-7): GAGVSQSPRYKVAKRGRDVALRCDSISGHVTLYWYRQTLGQGSEVLTYSQSDAQRDKSGRPSGRFSAERPERSVSTLKIQRTEQGDSAVYLCASKDQASYFHEQYFGPGTRLTVT.

This clonotype appeared a few times. The J gene is TRBJ2-6, the V gene TRBV9, with a weak D call TRBD1 (5 bases). CDR1 and CDR2 (germline): SGDLS, YYNGEE. This CDR3 region has 19 residues. V was trimmed by 0 bases and J by 1 base, leaving 17 bases between them. This CDR3 reads CASSVAAGSINSGANVLTF. CDR3 nucleotides: TGTGCCAGCAGCGTAGCGGCAGGGTCCATAAATTCTGGGGCCAACGTCCTGACTTTC.

This clonotype came up once. This rearrangement joins TRBV7-9 to TRBJ2-6; D might be TRBD1 (6 bases). Germline CDR1 reads SEHNR; CDR2 reads FQNEAQ (reference sequence). Trimming took 8 bases from V and 1 from J, leaving 18 bases between them. The CDR3 covers 17 residues. The CDR3 protein is CASEAGVIGSGANVLTF. CDR3 in DNA: TGTGCCAGCGAAGCAGGGGTTATTGGGTCTGGGGCCAACGTCCTGACTTTC.

This clonotype occurred many times. The J gene is TRBJ2-3, the V gene TRBV9; D not resolved. The germline gives CDR1 SGDLS, CDR2 YYNGEE. The CDR3 sequence is 14 residues long. Trimming left V 3 bases short and J 0 bases short, with 8 bases between. The CDR3 spells CASSGQDSTDTQYF. CDR3 sequence (DNA): TGTGCCAGCAGCGGCCAGGACAGCACAGATACGCAGTATTTT.